The rows below give T cell receptor beta chains drawn from one sample of a study of OX40 agonist ivuxolimab in advanced cancers. Libraries were prepared by immunoSEQ multiplex PCR; TCRdb keeps only in-frame clonotypes and omits some of them. The table lists some 70,000 clones, approximately 78% of them singletons. Sequences were derived from CD4+ or CD8+ T cells sorted from blood, sampled in a trial of the OX40 agonist ivuxolimab. The receptors were gathered from an adult with an advanced solid tumor such as melanoma, head and neck, liver or kidney cancer. The CDR3 runs from the conserved cysteine through the conserved F or W. Fields, in order: clone size, D gene, V gene, J gene, CDR3 protein, CDR3 DNA. A D gene is named only where the DNA matches it firmly. Some rows mark clone size as missing; the rest say once, few, many or name a class of expanded clone.

size: -
D: -
V: TRBV2
J: TRBJ1-2
CDR3: CASSVEGHYGYTF
DNA: TGTGCCAGCAGTGTTGAGGGGCACTATGGCTACACCTTC

size: -
D: -
V: TRBV15
J: TRBJ1-5
CDR3: CATSRDNQPQHF
DNA: TGTGCCACCAGCAGGGACAATCAGCCCCAGCATTTT

size: -
D: -
V: TRBV30
J: TRBJ1-2
CDR3: CAWSVGQGGYTF
DNA: TGTGCCTGGAGTGTGGGGCAAGGGGGCTACACCTTC

size: -
D: TRBD1
V: TRBV6-1
J: TRBJ1-1
CDR3: CASSRQGVTEAFF
DNA: TGTGCCAGCAGCCGACAGGGGGTAACTGAAGCTTTCTTT

size: -
D: TRBD1
V: TRBV7-8
J: TRBJ1-1
CDR3: CASSLRTGGGTEAFF
DNA: TGTGCCAGCAGCTTACGGACAGGGGGAGGCACTGAAGCTTTCTTT

size: -
D: -
V: TRBV7-9
J: TRBJ1-1
CDR3: CASSLQGNTEAFF
DNA: TGTGCCAGCAGCTTACAGGGGAACACTGAAGCTTTCTTT

size: -
D: -
V: TRBV18
J: TRBJ1-1
CDR3: CASSFTGSGLEAFF
DNA: TGTGCCAGCTCATTTACAGGGTCAGGACTTGAAGCTTTCTTT

size: -
D: -
V: TRBV7-2
J: TRBJ2-1
CDR3: CASAGQAYNEQFF
DNA: TGTGCCAGCGCAGGCCAGGCTTACAATGAGCAGTTCTTC

size: few
D: TRBD1
V: TRBV29-1
J: TRBJ1-2
CDR3: CSVVTGGDHYGYTF
DNA: TGCAGCGTAGTAACAGGGGGCGATCACTATGGCTACACCTTC

size: -
D: TRBD2
V: TRBV7-9
J: TRBJ2-1
CDR3: CASSLVSGGNNEQFF
DNA: TGTGCCAGCAGCTTAGTTAGCGGGGGGAACAATGAGCAGTTCTTC

size: few
D: -
V: TRBV4-1
J: TRBJ1-6
CDR3: CASSQGRVSNSPLHF
DNA: TGCGCCAGCAGCCAAGGACGGGTGAGTAATTCACCCCTCCACTTT

size: -
D: -
V: TRBV30
J: TRBJ1-1
CDR3: CAWRDRTEAFF
DNA: TGTGCCTGGAGGGACCGGACTGAAGCTTTCTTT

size: -
D: -
V: TRBV19
J: TRBJ1-5
CDR3: CASARKGQPQHF
DNA: TGTGCCAGTGCTCGTAAGGGGCAGCCCCAGCATTTT

size: -
D: TRBD1
V: TRBV11-3
J: TRBJ2-6
CDR3: CASSLGTGGSGANVLTF
DNA: TGTGCCAGCAGCTTGGGGACAGGGGGCTCTGGGGCCAACGTCCTGACTTTC

size: -
D: -
V: TRBV18
J: TRBJ2-6
CDR3: CASSPSVGLISSGANVLTF
DNA: TGTGCCAGCTCCCCTTCGGTGGGGCTGATTAGCTCTGGGGCCAACGTCCTGACTTTC

size: -
D: TRBD2
V: TRBV19
J: TRBJ2-3
CDR3: CASSLRLAGGTDTQYF
DNA: TGTGCCAGTAGTTTGAGACTAGCGGGGGGTACAGATACGCAGTATTTT

size: -
D: -
V: TRBV6-6
J: TRBJ1-6
CDR3: CASSYWGHLSPLHF
DNA: TGTGCCAGCAGTTATTGGGGACATTTGTCACCCCTCCACTTT

size: few
D: -
V: TRBV7-6
J: TRBJ1-1
CDR3: CASSLGIGNTEAFF
DNA: TGTGCCAGCAGCTTGGGTATCGGAAACACTGAAGCTTTCTTT

size: -
D: -
V: TRBV4-1
J: TRBJ2-3
CDR3: CASSQPLLGDTDTQYF
DNA: TGCGCCAGCAGCCAACCCTTGCTCGGGGACACAGATACGCAGTATTTT

size: -
D: -
V: TRBV5-4
J: TRBJ1-2
CDR3: CASTRTENNYGYTF
DNA: TGTGCCAGCACCCGGACAGAGAATAACTATGGCTACACCTTC

size: -
D: TRBD1
V: TRBV5-4
J: TRBJ2-2
CDR3: CASSLGGTGGGELFF
DNA: TGTGCCAGCAGCTTGGGAGGGACAGGGGGCGGGGAGCTGTTTTTT

size: -
D: -
V: TRBV10-2
J: TRBJ1-5
CDR3: CASSEGGLIGQPQHF
DNA: TGCGCCAGCAGTGAGGGAGGTTTAATCGGTCAGCCCCAGCATTTT

size: -
D: -
V: TRBV2
J: TRBJ1-1
CDR3: CASKETDLTNTEAFF
DNA: TGTGCCAGCAAGGAAACAGACCTTACCAACACTGAAGCTTTCTTT

size: few
D: -
V: TRBV6-5
J: TRBJ1-5
CDR3: CASSYPLYQPQHF
DNA: TGTGCCAGCAGTTACCCGTTATATCAGCCCCAGCATTTT

size: -
D: -
V: TRBV28
J: TRBJ2-3
CDR3: CASSLGGRDTQYF
DNA: TGTGCCAGCAGTCTGGGGGGGCGAGATACGCAGTATTTT

size: -
D: -
V: TRBV7-9
J: TRBJ2-2
CDR3: CASSLAGDTGELFF
DNA: TGTGCCAGCAGCTTGGCTGGGGATACCGGGGAGCTGTTTTTT

size: -
D: -
V: TRBV11-3
J: TRBJ1-6
CDR3: CASSFSGRNNSPLHF
DNA: TGTGCCAGCAGCTTTTCTGGACGGAATAATTCACCCCTCCACTTT

size: -
D: TRBD1
V: TRBV28
J: TRBJ1-2
CDR3: CASSSTGYGYTF
DNA: TGTGCCAGCAGTTCGACAGGGTATGGCTACACCTTC

size: -
D: TRBD1
V: TRBV6-1
J: TRBJ2-1
CDR3: CASSERRTGDGNEQFF
DNA: TGTGCCAGCAGTGAAAGGCGGACAGGGGACGGCAATGAGCAGTTCTTC

size: -
D: TRBD1
V: TRBV5-5
J: TRBJ2-7
CDR3: CASRKDRFAEQYF
DNA: TGTGCCAGCAGAAAGGACAGGTTCGCCGAGCAGTACTTC

size: -
D: TRBD2
V: TRBV6-4
J: TRBJ2-1
CDR3: CASSDSGRARVEQFF
DNA: TGTGCCAGCAGTGATAGCGGGAGGGCCAGGGTTGAGCAGTTCTTC

size: -
D: -
V: TRBV12-5
J: TRBJ2-1
CDR3: CASGFGLGNEQFF
DNA: TGTGCTAGTGGTTTCGGACTGGGGAATGAGCAGTTCTTC

size: -
D: -
V: TRBV19
J: TRBJ1-5
CDR3: CASSIVAPPPQHF
DNA: TGTGCCAGTAGTATAGTGGCCCCGCCACCCCAGCATTTT

size: -
D: -
V: TRBV10-2
J: TRBJ2-1
CDR3: CASRDPPSDEQFF
DNA: TGCGCCAGCAGGGACCCCCCTAGTGATGAGCAGTTCTTC

size: -
D: -
V: TRBV19
J: TRBJ2-1
CDR3: CASSIQGRIGHNEQFF
DNA: TGTGCCAGTAGTATACAGGGTCGGATAGGACACAATGAGCAGTTCTTC

size: -
D: TRBD2
V: TRBV14
J: TRBJ2-5
CDR3: CASSQSGLAVGETQYF
DNA: TGTGCCAGCAGCCAGTCGGGACTAGCGGTGGGAGAGACCCAGTACTTC

size: -
D: TRBD1
V: TRBV5-1
J: TRBJ1-2
CDR3: CASSWDSFYGYTF
DNA: TGCGCCAGCAGCTGGGACAGCTTCTATGGCTACACCTTC

size: -
D: -
V: TRBV4-3
J: TRBJ2-3
CDR3: CASSQDLGTDTQYF
DNA: TGCGCCAGCAGCCAAGATTTGGGGACAGATACGCAGTATTTT

size: -
D: -
V: TRBV14
J: TRBJ2-5
CDR3: CASSPSIGGTQYF
DNA: TGTGCCAGCAGTCCTAGCATCGGGGGGACCCAGTACTTC

size: -
D: TRBD2
V: TRBV11-2
J: TRBJ2-5
CDR3: CASSPITSGRMLETQYF
DNA: TGTGCCAGCAGCCCTATAACTAGCGGGAGGATGTTAGAGACCCAGTACTTC

size: -
D: -
V: TRBV4-2
J: TRBJ1-4
CDR3: CASSLRATNEKLFF
DNA: TGTGCCAGCAGCCTTCGTGCAACTAATGAAAAACTGTTTTTT

size: many
D: TRBD1
V: TRBV19
J: TRBJ1-1
CDR3: CASSIGRQGATEAFF
DNA: TGTGCCAGTAGTATAGGGAGACAGGGGGCCACTGAAGCTTTCTTT

size: -
D: TRBD1
V: TRBV19
J: TRBJ2-7
CDR3: CASSILVPTGVHEQYF
DNA: TGTGCCAGTAGTATCCTTGTCCCGACAGGGGTGCACGAGCAGTACTTC

size: -
D: -
V: TRBV7-9
J: TRBJ2-1
CDR3: CASSLTAGADEQFF
DNA: TGTGCCAGCAGCTTAACAGCCGGGGCTGATGAGCAGTTCTTC

size: -
D: -
V: TRBV29-1
J: TRBJ1-2
CDR3: CSVATDNYGYTF
DNA: TGCAGCGTGGCAACAGACAACTATGGCTACACCTTC

size: -
D: -
V: TRBV5-4
J: TRBJ2-1
CDR3: CASSSQRMGYNEQFF
DNA: TGTGCCAGCAGCTCCCAGCGGATGGGGTACAATGAGCAGTTCTTC

size: -
D: -
V: TRBV7-2
J: TRBJ1-2
CDR3: CASSLGEKGSGYTF
DNA: TGTGCCAGCAGCTTAGGGGAGAAAGGATCTGGCTACACCTTC

size: -
D: -
V: TRBV4-3
J: TRBJ2-6
CDR3: CASSQEGTLGPSGANVLTF
DNA: TGCGCCAGCAGCCAAGAGGGGACCTTGGGGCCCTCTGGGGCCAACGTCCTGACTTTC

size: -
D: TRBD2
V: TRBV10-2
J: TRBJ2-1
CDR3: CATHDRLAGVNEQFF
DNA: TGCGCCACCCATGACAGACTAGCGGGGGTTAATGAGCAGTTCTTC

size: -
D: TRBD1
V: TRBV14
J: TRBJ2-5
CDR3: CASSLPRQGPLQETQYF
DNA: TGTGCCAGCAGCCTTCCAAGACAGGGTCCCCTCCAAGAGACCCAGTACTTC

size: once
D: TRBD1
V: TRBV5-4
J: TRBJ2-7
CDR3: CASSRSGQGVYEQYF
DNA: TGTGCCAGCAGCCGTTCGGGACAGGGGGTCTACGAGCAGTACTTC

size: -
D: TRBD1
V: TRBV5-1
J: TRBJ2-7
CDR3: CASSLIAGGPYEQYF
DNA: TGCGCCAGCAGCTTGATTGCAGGGGGCCCCTACGAGCAGTACTTC